This T cell receptor beta chain was retrieved from a study of T cells in Graves' hyperthyroidism and ophthalmopathy (dated by TCRdb to the late 2010s). Background on the whole study: Peripheral blood samples were taken at the time of initial diagnosis, prior to any treatment. Following sampling, methimazole starting at 30 mg daily was given to hyperthyroidism patients, and high-dose intravenous methylprednisolone was given to ophthalmopathy patients. To identify TCR V-J signatures that set the groups apart, the researchers used a discovery cohort of 100 patients, made up of roughly 40 with Graves' ophthalmopathy and 57 with stable Graves' hyperthyroidism. The paper reports TCR Vbeta CDR3 sequencing of approximately 140 peripheral blood samples: approximately 41 ophthalmopathy, 70 to 85 hyperthyroidism and around 17 progressor patients. Whether ophthalmopathy could be predicted prospectively was tested in an independent validation cohort made up of 18 to 20 hyperthyroidism patients plus 17 patients who later progressed to ophthalmopathy. For training and testing, the approximately 92 patients in the discovery cohort were randomly divided in a 7:3 ratio. In more than 5 Graves' hyperthyroidism patients, the study also compared T-cell repertoires from thyroid tissue with T-cell repertoires from blood.

There are many counts of this clonotype. It has no known antigen specificity. No clone much larger than this one lies a single base away; base qualities are absent. Overall study outcomes, separate from this receptor: In validation, the model predicted progression to ophthalmopathy a median of about 6.8 months before onset, with around 70% sensitivity and 72.22% specificity. No statistical method was used to set the sample size in advance, and investigators knew the group allocation. Blood samples also contained most of the expanded thyroid clonotypes (frequency above 0.001), which suggests that blood repertoires may reflect thyroid immune responses. A model built on a 13 V-J signature distinguished ophthalmopathy from stable hyperthyroidism, reaching about 88% sensitivity and about 81% specificity in cross-validation and 80%/75% in testing.

The TCR beta CDR3 regions were amplified from the RNA transcripts. The first round of RT-PCR for the TCR CDR3 was performed with the HTBI primer set and the Qiagen OneStep RT-PCR kit. The libraries were constructed in a second round of multiplex PCR and then size-selected and purified. Sequencing of the libraries was done on an Illumina HiSeq2000 using paired-end 100 bp reads. From the authors' description of their analysis: Raw data were processed with SOAPnuke, discarding reads with adapters, uncalled bases, mean Phred below 15, or no exact constant-primer or identifier match. High-quality paired reads were merged using COPE v1.2.5, and each unique nucleotide sequence was defined as a clonotype. MiTCR v1.1 was used to align the clonotypes against IMGT TRBV, TRBD and TRBJ reference segments. Only V-J combinations with frequency above 0.0001, covering about 99% of repertoires, were analysed. The TCS score was defined as the ratio of F50 (clonal expansion) to E x V (chaos), calculated using BLOSUM62-based TCRdist between CDR3 peptides within each V-J. Welch's t-statistics and random forest reduced 500 to 550 V-J features to 10 to 15, which were used in a naive Bayes classifier (R e1071). Clones were called with MiXCR by TCRdb after fastp trimmed the public reads at Q25, and only in-frame beta chains were retained. Every distinct CDR3 protein forms one entry, paired with its most common genes and DNA. The V and J calls follow TCRdb's processing rather than the paper's. This sample lists about 290,000 distinct CDR3 sequences; roughly 13% were detected once. The ten largest clonotypes hold roughly 8.2% of the sample.

Stable Graves' hyperthyroidism was defined as no progression to ophthalmopathy during 18 months of follow-up. Hyperthyroidism patients were newly diagnosed, with disease duration under 2 months, and aged 18 to 65 years. Exclusion was applied to patients with uncontrolled infections, other autoimmune diseases, pregnancy or lactation. Clinical symptoms, serum thyroxine and TRAb, thyroid ultrasound, and orbital computed tomography formed the basis for the diagnoses. PBMCs were separated from around 9.1 ml of fresh peripheral blood using Ficoll-Paque density gradient centrifugation. Total RNA was extracted with Trizol reagent, and quality was checked on an Agilent 2100 Bioanalyzer. Trimming at the junction amounts to 8 bases on V and 3 bases on J, and the germline ends lie 4 bases apart. From the germline V gene, CDR1 is KGHDR and CDR2 is SFDVKD. From its cysteine to its phenylalanine, the CDR3 spans 11 amino acids. Just the 33-base CDR3 DNA is kept, in frame starting at base 1.

The sequence came from a middle-aged woman with Graves' hyperthyroidism. Material for sequencing was blood. Recombination linked TRBV24-1 to TRBJ2-1; no D segment can be confidently identified. CDR3 reads: CATTGYNEQFF. At the DNA level, the sequence is TGTGCCACCACTGGCTACAATGAGCAGTTCTTC.